These T cell receptor beta chains were read from a single sample in a study of control samples from healthy donors and cancer patients. Profiling relied on immunoSEQ multiplex PCR, and the TCRdb table lists in-frame clones only, not all of them. Its table records roughly 190,000 clones. The sample consisted of blood. Receptors originate from a woman aged 25 to 39 in good health. Each CDR3 is given with its conserved first and last residue. The order of the fields is D gene, J gene, V gene, CDR3 protein, CDR3 DNA. D genes are given only for firm matches.

D gene: TRBD1
J gene: TRBJ2-5
V gene: TRBV3-1/TRBV3-2
CDR3 protein: CASSQGTGDQETQYF
CDR3 DNA: TGTGCCAGCAGCCAAGGGACAGGAGACCAAGAGACCCAGTACTTC

D gene: -
J gene: TRBJ1-1
V gene: TRBV7-7
CDR3 protein: CASSLDFPQQGRRTEAFF
CDR3 DNA: TGTGCTAGCAGCTTAGATTTCCCTCAGCAGGGTCGAAGGACTGAAGCTTTCTTT

D gene: -
J gene: TRBJ1-5
V gene: TRBV29-1
CDR3 protein: CSVGEGRQPQHF
CDR3 DNA: TGCAGCGTTGGGGAGGGGAGACAGCCCCAGCATTTT

D gene: -
J gene: TRBJ1-6
V gene: TRBV7-8
CDR3 protein: CASSSTRNYNSPLHF
CDR3 DNA: TGTGCCAGCAGCTCCACGCGCAACTATAATTCACCCCTCCACTTT

D gene: -
J gene: TRBJ2-5
V gene: TRBV7-2
CDR3 protein: CASSLGWAPGETQYF
CDR3 DNA: TGTGCCAGCAGCTTGGGCTGGGCCCCGGGGGAGACCCAGTACTTC

D gene: -
J gene: TRBJ1-4
V gene: TRBV7-9
CDR3 protein: CASSLKGAGRGEKLFF
CDR3 DNA: TGTGCCAGCAGCTTAAAAGGGGCGGGGCGGGGTGAAAAACTGTTTTTT

D gene: TRBD1
J gene: TRBJ1-5
V gene: TRBV2
CDR3 protein: CASRQGSISNQPQHF
CDR3 DNA: TGTGCCAGCAGACAGGGGTCGATTAGCAATCAGCCCCAGCATTTT

D gene: -
J gene: TRBJ1-2
V gene: TRBV28
CDR3 protein: CASSFRLRDDPYGYTF
CDR3 DNA: TGTGCCAGCAGTTTTCGTTTACGGGACGACCCCTATGGCTACACCTTC

D gene: -
J gene: TRBJ1-5
V gene: TRBV4-1
CDR3 protein: CASSQGQINNQPQHF
CDR3 DNA: TGCGCCAGCAGCCAAGGACAAATTAACAATCAGCCCCAGCATTTT

D gene: -
J gene: TRBJ2-4
V gene: TRBV30
CDR3 protein: CAYDNDTSEGIQYF
CDR3 DNA: TGTGCCTATGATAACGACACCTCCGAAGGCATTCAGTACTTC

D gene: -
J gene: TRBJ1-1
V gene: TRBV27
CDR3 protein: CASSRQELTEAFF
CDR3 DNA: TGTGCCAGCAGTCGACAGGAGCTCACTGAAGCTTTCTTT

D gene: -
J gene: TRBJ1-1
V gene: TRBV4-1
CDR3 protein: CASSQRQVNTEAFF
CDR3 DNA: TGCGCCAGCAGCCAACGACAGGTGAACACTGAAGCTTTCTTT

D gene: TRBD2
J gene: TRBJ2-1
V gene: TRBV28
CDR3 protein: CASSIPYQRGNSYNEQFF
CDR3 DNA: TGTGCCAGCAGTATCCCATATCAGCGGGGGAATTCCTACAATGAGCAGTTCTTC

D gene: -
J gene: TRBJ2-2
V gene: TRBV11-2
CDR3 protein: CASSLDQERANTGELFF
CDR3 DNA: TGTGCCAGCAGCTTAGATCAAGAGCGGGCTAACACCGGGGAGCTGTTTTTT

D gene: -
J gene: TRBJ1-5
V gene: TRBV4-3
CDR3 protein: CASSQFRDIPGKQPQHF
CDR3 DNA: TGCGCCAGCAGCCAATTTCGGGACATCCCTGGCAAGCAGCCCCAGCATTTT

D gene: -
J gene: TRBJ1-3
V gene: TRBV6-1
CDR3 protein: CASSEERGHRGNTIYF
CDR3 DNA: TGTGCCAGCAGTGAAGAGAGGGGCCACCGGGGAAACACCATATATTTT

D gene: -
J gene: TRBJ2-3
V gene: TRBV5-1
CDR3 protein: CASSLGSGHTDTQYF
CDR3 DNA: TGCGCCAGCAGCTTGGGGTCAGGCCACACAGATACGCAGTATTTT

D gene: -
J gene: TRBJ2-2
V gene: TRBV7-8
CDR3 protein: CASSAGTGELFF
CDR3 DNA: TGTGCCAGCAGCGCAGGGACCGGGGAGCTGTTTTTT

D gene: TRBD2
J gene: TRBJ2-3
V gene: TRBV6-1
CDR3 protein: CASSDIPERGAGDTQYF
CDR3 DNA: TGTGCCAGCAGTGATATACCTGAGCGGGGGGCCGGGGATACGCAGTATTTT

D gene: -
J gene: TRBJ1-3
V gene: TRBV6-2/TRBV6-3
CDR3 protein: CASSPFSGPSSSGNTIYF
CDR3 DNA: TGTGCCAGCAGCCCTTTCTCAGGGCCGAGTAGCTCTGGAAACACCATATATTTT

D gene: TRBD1
J gene: TRBJ2-7
V gene: TRBV19
CDR3 protein: CASSPGQGVGEQYF
CDR3 DNA: TGTGCCAGTAGCCCGGGACAGGGCGTCGGCGAGCAGTACTTC

D gene: TRBD1
J gene: TRBJ1-1
V gene: TRBV2
CDR3 protein: CASSEGDRVAEAFF
CDR3 DNA: TGTGCCAGCAGTGAAGGAGACAGGGTGGCTGAAGCTTTCTTT